This TCR beta chain was captured in a study of CD4 T cells in relation to SARS-CoV-2 and coronaviruses. Study as a whole: Crossreactive spike epitopes shared across donors were mapped to their HLA restriction.

Before the COVID-19 pandemic, during about 2010-2018, CD4+ T cells were taken from unexposed donors. This clone was seen once. Its antigen is currently unknown. Study observations and caveats: The assay detects memory recall responses, not culture-primed primary responses. This crossreactivity analysis covered spike protein alone, no other viral proteins.

Deep TCR-beta sequencing used DNA from uncultured naive and memory CD4+ T cells. The data were produced by immunoSEQ multiplex PCR, yet TCRdb's version contains in-frame clones alone and is incomplete. The profile shows about 68,000 clones, about 92% of them singletons. This receptor was identified in a human donor in good health. Source material: naive CD4+ T cells from PBMCs. The subset denotes: naive CD4+ T cells isolated by negative enrichment.

This CDR3 reads CAWSQTYTGVRAYEQYF. CDR3 sequence (DNA): TGTGCCTGGAGCCAAACTTACACAGGCGTAAGGGCCTACGAGCAGTACTTC. The genes are TRBV30 and TRBJ2-7; D possibly corresponds to TRBD1 (5 bases). CDR3 length: 17 amino acids. V shed 3 bases and J shed 2 bases, with 23 bases lying between them. Germline CDR1 reads GTSNPN; CDR2 reads SVGIG (reference sequence).